This T cell receptor (beta chain) was documented in a study of shared clonotypes between healthy human individuals (dated by TCRdb to about 2020). Describing the broader study: The cohort comprised a couple of women and a few men aged 18 to 49 years. For each donor, three plates each were used for CD4 naive and CD4 memory, two plates were used for CD8 naive, and one plate was used for CD8 memory. To estimate repertoire size and how much clonotypes are shared between individuals, the study performed deep sequencing of blood TCR repertoires from 4 to 6 healthy adults. Libraries were prepared and TCR repertoires were sequenced by different laboratories using diverse techniques, in order to increase sequencing depth and limit assay-specific biases. Per donor, leukapheresis produced somewhere between about 0.8 and 9.5 billion PBMCs.

The germline V gene supplies CDR1 SGHRS and CDR2 YFSETQ. The CDR3 holds 12 amino acids from the cysteine to the phenylalanine. CDR3 DNA is the only sequence kept; it has 36 bases, read in frame from the first base. V is clipped by 4 bases and J by 7 bases, and the sequence between their germline boundaries is 8 bases long. Overall study outcomes, separate from this receptor: Sampling was restricted to blood, and TCR repertoires in tissue are likely to differ from TCR repertoires in blood. Because the study included a small number of donors, the genetic and exposure-history diversity represented was limited. Pairwise subsampling led to the expectation that sequencing depth would affect the degree of clonotype sharing among donors. Around 5.4% of naive CD4, more than 3% of naive CD8, roughly 2.4% of memory CD4, and 0.4% of memory CD8 clonotypes were shared across several donors. Naive subsets generally had larger estimated clonotype richness than memory subsets. Even with the large sequencing depth, rarefaction of the sorted-subset datasets indicated that sequencing was incomplete. Clonotypes shared by all four sorted-subset donors showed higher generation probabilities than non-shared clonotypes.

Using the deep immunoSEQ assay, TCR CDR3 regions were amplified from genomic DNA by multiplex PCR. Genomic DNA extracted from each cell subset was distributed evenly over all wells of several immunoSEQ 96-well plates, and each plate served as one replicate. For sorted subsets, about 200 ng genomic DNA, equal to tens of thousands of T cell genomes, was loaded into each replicate PCR. The purified libraries were quantified using a Qubit 3.0 fluorometer, sized with a Bioanalyzer 2100, and then quantified again using the KAPA Library Quantification kit. Every immunoSEQ 96-well plate was sequenced on a separate single-read 150-cycle Illumina NextSeq 550 flow cell. Turning to the authors' computational methods: Because the immunoSEQ output held only junctional sequences and lacked quality scores, the filtering could not match the filtering applied to full-length reads. To assign V/J genes and CDR3, sequences were annotated using PyIR, a Python wrapper for IgBLAST v1.9, with IMGT germline references. Reads were removed for weak V/J assignments (E-value above 1e-6), missing CDR3, stop codons, out-of-frame junctions, or ambiguous translated residues. V3J clonotypes were defined as sequences sharing an identical inferred V gene, J gene, and CDR3 amino acid sequence. Percentage overlap between repertoires was computed as shared unique clonotypes divided by the size of the smaller repertoire. RTK rarefaction, the Chao1 estimator, and Recon v2.1 estimates of unobserved clonotypes were used to assess repertoire richness. OLGA was used to compute generation probabilities for all TCRbeta clonotypes that the gDNA method yielded from several donors. The source is immuneACCESS, and TCRdb retained only in-frame sequences with V and J called. Part of the clones is not carried over; for the studies checked, unresolved V genes explain less than half of this, and the remainder is unexplained. Clonal size and the V and J genes are those of that table, whereas D and trimming came from the DNA. This sample is represented by about 340,000 clones; around 79% of them were singletons. Of the sample, around 9.3% falls within the top ten clones.

Donors were healthy HIV-negative adults with no recently reported acute infections or vaccinations. All donors were Caucasian adults living in Nashville, Tennessee, USA. CD4+ T cells were enriched through magnetic negative selection, after which naive cells were positively selected on CD45RA and the remaining negative fraction served as the memory subset. Blood was collected by leukapheresis, and PBMCs were isolated by Ficoll-Histopaque density gradient centrifugation and then cryopreserved in liquid nitrogen vapor phase. Analytical flow cytometry was used to check the purity and quantity of every magnetically sorted T cell population. Genomic DNA was isolated from every sorted fraction and measured by UV absorbance on a Nanodrop 2000c. A remark on this clone: Its target antigen remains unknown. The input lacks base qualities; no much larger clone sits a single base away.

The sample was memory CD4+ T cells sorted from blood. The sample's cell subset or site, from its label and the paper: CD45RA-negative fraction. The chain was built from TRBV5-1 and TRBJ1-4; the D gene identity is not certain. This clonotype was obtained from a man aged 30-40 years in good health. This receptor carries the CDR3 CASSGESEKLFF. The DNA sequence is as follows: TGCGCCAGCAGCGGAGAGAGTGAAAAACTGTTTTTT.